These 21 T cell receptor beta chains were all obtained from the same sample, sequenced in a study of CD8+ T cells in alopecia areata (dated by TCRdb to the late 2010s). Libraries were built with the immunoSEQ multiplex PCR assay. RNA was extracted from all samples and reverse transcribed into cDNA, which served as template for TCR sequencing. TCRdb took this table from immuneACCESS and kept in-frame rearrangements with V and J called. Such tables lack part of the clones; where checked against another copy, unresolved V genes explain under half of the gap, and the rest is unexplained. The sample has some 200,000 clones on record, more than 45% of them singletons. Jointly, the top ten make up roughly 1.4% of the sample. Sample time point, as interpreted from the label and publication: about 4 weeks on oral tofacitinib. This specimen's treatment or condition label, per the study, means: oral pan-JAK inhibitor, 5-10 mg twice daily.

The sample here was CD4+ T cells sorted from blood, taken at week 4, from a patient treated with tofacitinib. These TCRs come from a human donor with alopecia areata.

This clone was seen a few times. The chain combines TRBV4-3 with TRBJ2-3; unclear D gene. The germline V and J ends were trimmed by 6 bases and 5 bases, with 18 bases remaining between them. This CDR3 comprises 15 residues. CDR1 and CDR2 from the germline V gene are LGHNA and YSLEER. For the CDR3, the DNA is TGCGCCAGCAGTCGTGATCGGAACGCTGGAGATACGCAGTATTTT. It yields the protein CASSRDRNAGDTQYF.

The chain is built from TRBV15 and TRBJ1-1, with TRBD1 identical over 8 bases. Germline lookup yields CDR1 LNHNV and CDR2 YYDKDF (reference sequence). The V segment lost 3 bases and the J segment 11 bases; nucleotides outside the gene matches: 14. The CDR3 is made up of 15 amino acids. CDR3 DNA sequence: TGTGCCACCAGCAGGGCTGCGGGGCAGGGGGCTAAGGCTTTCTTT. Translating gives CATSRAAGQGAKAFF.

This clone has a single count. The chain uses TRBV30 and TRBJ1-2; 8 bases are a match to TRBD1. J was trimmed by 6 bases and V by 5 bases; bases with no gene match: 8. This CDR3 contains 13 residues. Germline assignment: CDR1 GTSNPN and CDR2 SVGIG (reference sequence). The CDR3 reads CAWPTAGQDGYTF. The CDR3 nucleotides read TGTGCCTGGCCAACTGCGGGACAGGATGGCTACACCTTC.

This chain joins TRBV9 and TRBJ1-4; D might be TRBD1 (5 bases). The germline V gene has CDR1 SGDLS and CDR2 YYNGEE. The CDR3 covers 15 residues. V was cut by 3 bases and J by 8 bases, with 17 bases left in between. CDR3 bases: TGTGCCAGCAGCGCTACAGGTCAACTCTACGAAAAACTGTTTTTT. This encodes CASSATGQLYEKLFF.

CDR3 in DNA: TGTGCCAGCAGCACGCGACAGGGAGCCATTCAGTACTTC. As protein: CASSTRQGAIQYF. The V call is TRBV7-9, the J call TRBJ2-4, with 7 bases fitting TRBD1. Germline V gives CDR1 SEHNR, CDR2 FQNEAQ (reference sequence). V was pared by 5 bases and J by 9 bases, with 7 bases of the junction left unmatched. The CDR3 runs to 13 residues. The whole variable domain, filled in from reference TRBV7-9 and TRBJ2-4, reads DTGVSQNPRHKITKRGQNVTFRCDPISEHNRLYWYRQTLGQGPEFLTYFQNEAQLEKSRLLSDRFSAERPKGSFSTLEIQRTEQGDSAMYLCASSTRQGAIQYFGAGTRLSVL.

Here the CDR3 DNA reads TGTGCCAGCAGCATAAACTACGAGCAGTACTTC. Amino acids: CASSINYEQYF. This rearrangement joins TRBV9 to TRBJ2-7; no definite D call. The CDR3 is made up of 11 amino acids. Trimming left V 4 bases short and J 3 bases short, with 5 bases between. The germline gives CDR1 SGDLS, CDR2 YYNGEE.

This clone was counted only a few times. V gene TRBV29-1 combines with J gene TRBJ1-2; D is perhaps TRBD1 (6 bases). V was clipped by 4 bases and J by 8 bases, with 23 bases between them. Per the germline V gene, CDR1 is SQVTM and CDR2 is ANQGSEA. This CDR3 is built from 15 residues. The DNA of the CDR3 is TGCAGCGTTGCTACGGCAGGGACACCACCATCGGGCTACACCTTC. Protein: CSVATAGTPPSGYTF.

CDR3 loop: CASSLIADTQYF. DNA of the CDR3: TGCGCCAGCAGCTTGATTGCAGATACGCAGTATTTT. The genes are TRBV5-1 and TRBJ2-3; D not resolved. The ends were cut back, 1 base at V and 4 bases at J, with 4 bases in the middle. Germline V gene data show CDR1 as SGHRS and CDR2 as YFSETQ. The CDR3 runs to 12 residues. Full variable domain (outside the CDR3, taken from reference TRBV5-1 and TRBJ2-3): KAGVTQTPRYLIKTRGQQVTLSCSPISGHRSVSWYQQTPGQGLQFLFEYFSETQRNKGNFPGRFSGRQFSNSRSEMNVSTLELGDSALYLCASSLIADTQYFGPGTRLTVL.

The chain links TRBV29-1 to TRBJ1-2; D call uncertain. The germline gives CDR1 SQVTM, CDR2 ANQGSEA. This CDR3 has 12 amino acids. The V gene lost 4 bases and the J gene lost 6 bases, with 12 bases spanning the gap. This CDR3 reads CSVVHIRDGYTF. Here the CDR3 DNA reads TGCAGCGTTGTGCACATTAGGGATGGCTACACCTTC. The full variable domain, with the rest looked up from reference TRBV29-1 and TRBJ1-2, is SAVISQKPSRDICQRGTSLTIQCQVDSQVTMMFWYRQQPGQSLTLIATANQGSEATYESGFVIDKFPISRPNLTFSTLTVSNMSPEDSSIYLCSVVHIRDGYTFGSGTRLTVV.

This chain uses TRBV2 with TRBJ2-4; no clear D gene. Trimming shortened V by 2 bases and J by 8 bases, and 7 bases separated the two germline ends. Germline V CDR1 and CDR2: SNHLY, FYNNEI. This CDR3 spans 12 amino acids. CDR3 sequence: CASSEYGDIQYF. The CDR3, as DNA: TGTGCCAGCAGTGAATACGGCGACATTCAGTACTTC. Full variable domain (rest looked up from reference TRBV2 and TRBJ2-4): EPEVTQTPSHQVTQMGQEVILRCVPISNHLYFYWYRQILGQKVEFLVSFYNNEISEKSEIFDDQFSVERPDGSNFTLKIRSTKLEDSAMYFCASSEYGDIQYFGAGTRLSVL.

This clone was counted a few times. V is TRBV30 and J is TRBJ1-4; no firm D call. There are 15 residues in the CDR3. Per the germline V gene, CDR1 is GTSNPN and CDR2 is SVGIG (reference sequence). The germline V and J ends were trimmed by 4 bases and 0 bases, with 12 bases remaining between them. CDR3 in amino acids: CAWTPHSATNEKLFF. Written as DNA, the CDR3 is TGTGCCTGGACGCCCCACAGTGCAACTAATGAAAAACTGTTTTTT.

The chain carries TRBV5-6 and TRBJ2-3, with 8 bases identical to TRBD1. The germline V gene encodes CDR1 SGHDT and CDR2 YYEEEE. J gave up 1 base and V 3 bases, and 1 base lay outside the gene matches. The CDR3 length is 14 residues. Written as DNA, the CDR3 is TGTGCCAGCAGCTGGGGACAGGGCACAGATACGCAGTATTTT. As protein: CASSWGQGTDTQYF.

This clone is a singleton in its sample. This chain joins TRBV4-3 and TRBJ2-5; TRBD1 aligns across 7 bases. The CDR3 totals 15 residues. Looked up from germline, CDR1 is LGHNA and CDR2 is YSLEER. The V and J ends lost 0 bases and 2 bases, in that order; junction bases with no gene match: 3. CDR3 sequence reads: CASSQEGTVQETQYF. CDR3 in DNA: TGCGCCAGCAGCCAAGAAGGGACAGTTCAAGAGACCCAGTACTTC.

The V and J genes are TRBV30 and TRBJ1-1; TRBD1 matches at 7 bases. Germline assignment: CDR1 GTSNPN and CDR2 SVGIG (reference sequence). The length of the CDR3 is 17 residues. Trimming at V came to 1 base and at J to 1 base, leaving 12 bases not matched to a gene. CDR3 bases: TGTGCCTGGAGTGCCCCGAAACAGGGGTCGAGGAACACTGAAGCTTTCTTT. Protein: CAWSAPKQGSRNTEAFF.

CDR3 residues: CAWTFTGAAGYTF. CDR3 sequence (DNA): TGTGCCTGGACCTTTACAGGGGCTGCTGGCTACACCTTC. The chain has TRBV30 and TRBJ1-2, with 7 bases identical to TRBD1. J gave up 7 bases and V 4 bases, and 9 bases lay outside the gene matches. The CDR3 is 13 residues long. CDR1 GTSNPN and CDR2 SVGIG come from the germline V gene (reference sequence). Full variable domain (remainder filled in from reference TRBV30 and TRBJ1-2): SQTIHQWPATLVQPVGSPLSLECTVEGTSNPNLYWYRQAAGRGLQLLFYSVGIGQISSEVPQNLSASRPQDRQFILSSKKLLLSDSGFYLCAWTFTGAAGYTFGSGTRLTVV.

Of note for this clone: At one end, the junction sequence differs from germline, possibly due to a read error. The chain carries TRBV29-1 and TRBJ1-1, with a weak D call TRBD1 (5 bases). CDR1 and CDR2 (germline): SQVTM, ANQGSEA. This CDR3 spans 12 amino acids. The CDR3 protein is CSVEEVGEMMTF. Written as DNA, the CDR3 is TGCAGCGTTGAAGAAGTGGGGGAGATGATGACCTTT.

The rearrangement links TRBV9 to TRBJ2-3; D might be TRBD1 or TRBD2, each matching 5 bases. In germline, CDR1 is SGDLS, CDR2 YYNGEE. V was trimmed by 6 bases and J by 3 bases, leaving 11 bases between them. This CDR3 spans 13 amino acids. The CDR3 protein is CASNEGPTDTQYF. For the CDR3, the DNA is TGTGCCAGCAACGAGGGACCGACAGATACGCAGTATTTT.

In this sample, this clone turned up a few times. J is TRBJ1-1 and V is TRBV13; D unresolved. Germline CDR1 is PRHDT and CDR2 is FYEKMQ (reference sequence). CDR3 length: 15 residues. Trimming shortened V by 2 bases and J by 0 bases, and 10 bases separated the two germline ends. The CDR3 sequence is CASSLPRGMNTEAFF. CDR3 DNA sequence: TGTGCCAGCAGCTTACCAAGAGGGATGAACACTGAAGCTTTCTTT.

The chain employs TRBV5-1 and TRBJ2-7; 7 bases fit TRBD1. Germline assignment: CDR1 SGHRS and CDR2 YFSETQ. The CDR3 covers 15 residues. V lost 0 bases and J lost 1; bases outside the gene matches: 4. CDR3 sequence: CASSLEQGTSYEQYF. CDR3 sequence (DNA): TGCGCCAGCAGCTTGGAACAGGGGACGTCCTACGAGCAGTACTTC.

V is TRBV5-1 and J is TRBJ1-6; no firm D call. Germline loops: CDR1 SGHRS, CDR2 YFSETQ. CDR3 length: 11 amino acids. The germline V and J ends were trimmed by 2 bases and 12 bases, with 6 bases remaining between them. CDR3 in DNA: TGCGCCAGCAGCTTACGCCTACCCCTCCACTTT. This codes for CASSLRLPLHF.

The V and J genes are TRBV29-1 and TRBJ1-5; tentatively, D is TRBD1 (6 bases). CDR1 SQVTM and CDR2 ANQGSEA come from the germline V gene. The CDR3 contains 14 residues. The ends were cut back, 3 bases at V and 1 base at J, with 10 bases in the middle. CDR3 bases: TGCAGCGTTGATACAGGGACAAGCAATCAGCCCCAGCATTTT. Translating gives CSVDTGTSNQPQHF.